This T cell receptor (beta chain) was retrieved from a study of neurological immune-mediated disorders. The CDR3 is 14 amino acids. From germline, CDR1 is MDHEN and CDR2 SYDVKM. Trimming cost V 3 bases and J 5 bases, with 11 bases left between them. TCRdb analysed the 5' RACE reads with MiXCR anew, one entry per CDR3 protein. The sample contains tens of thousands of distinct CDR3 sequences, about 6.3% of which appear only once. The TCR sequence derives from a woman between 40 and 50 years old in good health. The chain links TRBV28 to TRBJ2-4; D uncertain. The sequencing sample was made of CD4+ T cells from blood. DNA for the CDR3: TGTGCCAGCAGTTTGGACGGTTTGCAAAACATTCAGTACTTC. Protein: CASSLDGLQNIQYF.